This TCR beta chain was recorded in a study of T cell repertoires in cytomegalovirus infection. At least ten counts were recorded for this clonotype. CDR1 is MDHEN, CDR2 SYDVKM, per germline. The CDR3 has 15 amino acids. Trimming removed 5 bases from V and 8 bases from J, with 18 bases in between. Using its own MiXCR run on the reads, TCRdb lists one record per CDR3 protein. The sample yields approximately 490,000 distinct CDR3 sequences, about 11% seen once. The chain links TRBV28 to TRBJ1-4; a weak D match, TRBD1 (5 bases). Sequencing used PBMCs. The receptor was isolated from a human donor in good health (CMV status not recorded). Some clones in this sample may be carry-over from other donors' samples. The CDR3 loop is CASSTLQAGPEKLFF. The CDR3 nucleotides are TGTGCCAGCAGTACCTTACAGGCCGGTCCGGAAAAACTGTTTTTT.